This record covers a single T cell receptor (beta chain). Its recognized antigen is unknown. Base qualities are not provided; no much larger clone lies one nucleotide away. This sample was included in a study of CD8+ T cells in alopecia areata listed by TCRdb under 2018. A note on the overall study: The treated patients took part in an open-label pilot trial in which moderate-to-severe alopecia areata was treated with oral tofacitinib at 5 to 10 mg twice daily. Tofacitinib was administered for 6 to 18 months, and 6 months of follow-up off drug were then conducted to assess delayed response and recurrence. In treated patients, disease severity was measured using the SALT score, which gives the percentage of scalp surface area affected. The study used high-throughput TCRbeta sequencing to examine T cell clonal expansion in alopecia areata, in both the C3H/HeJ mouse model and human patients. Scalp tissue and sorted CD4+ and CD8+ peripheral blood T cells from patchy and totalis/universalis alopecia areata patients and from healthy controls were covered by human TCRbeta sequencing. Patients on tofacitinib were biopsied at baseline and after 4 and 24 weeks of treatment, and several of the patients also had a later scalp biopsy. Scalp clonality was compared among normal scalp (n=4), patchy alopecia areata scalp (n=8), and alopecia totalis/universalis scalp (n=8). The RNA source kit depended on sample type: the PAXgene miRNA kit for fixed scalp, the miRNeasy kit for PBMCs, and the RNeasy kit for mouse skin. TCRbeta CDR3 regions were amplified by immunoSEQ multiplex PCR with 35 Vbeta forward and 13 Jbeta reverse primers. The investigation overall reported the following: TCR sequences shared between patients were less clear than in mice, possibly partly because of HLA diversity in the patient population. Higher clonality and more expanded CD8+ clones were observed in lesional scalp than in normal scalp, particularly in alopecia totalis/universalis, a finding suggestive of antigenic drive. Unlike mouse skin, where gammadelta T cells dominate, normal human skin contains resident alphabeta T cells that get sequenced too, which complicates analysis of the scalp TCR repertoire. Because the treated cohort was small and included a single nonresponder, larger studies are needed to assess links between baseline CD8+ expansion and response. During tofacitinib treatment, many expanded lesional clones remained in scalp and blood, and this persistence may partly explain relapse after treatment is stopped. With tofacitinib, both scalp clonality and the number of expanded CD8+ clones among the top 100 scalp clones went down significantly.

The V and J ends are trimmed by 3 bases and 5 bases, leaving 7 bases between them. As encoded in the germline V gene (reference sequence), CDR1 is GTSNPN while CDR2 is SVGIG. Inclusive of the bounding cysteine and phenylalanine, the CDR3 is 11 residues long. Only the CDR3 DNA stays, 33 bases, in frame from base 1. Library preparation employed the immunoSEQ multiplex PCR assay. For TCR sequencing, RNA was extracted from every sample and reverse transcribed into cDNA to serve as template. First-strand cDNA was synthesized using SuperScript III with a 2:1 mix of oligo-dT and random hexamers. A synthetic immune receptor repertoire was used to gauge amplification bias, and whatever bias remained was removed computationally. The original methods were these. After raw reads were preprocessed to remove errors, the CDR3 was defined following IMGT conventions as running from the conserved cysteine to phenylalanine. Clonality was calculated as 1 minus Shannon entropy normalized by log2 of the number of productive unique TCRs. Whether scalp clones were CD4 or CD8 was inferred by matching scalp TCRbeta sequences against CD4 and CD8 repertoires sorted from blood. TCRdb's version of the immuneACCESS table is confined to in-frame rearrangements and falls short of the full clone set. An unresolved V gene accounts for under half of the shortfall where checked; the remainder is of unknown origin. The V and J calls and clone size come from that table; D and trimming were worked out from the DNA. For this sample the table gives hundreds of thousands of clones, of which 60% were detected only once. The ten largest clones capture around 0.92% of the sample.

The treatment or condition label, read with the paper, signifies: oral pan-JAK inhibitor, 5-10 mg twice daily. Lesional scalp punch biopsies and peripheral blood were obtained from alopecia areata patients. PBMCs were separated by density centrifugation and stained for CD3, CD4 and CD8, after which CD4+ and CD8+ T cells were sorted on a FACSAria. The specimen was CD4+ T cells sorted from blood, collected around week 53, from a patient treated with tofacitinib. The chain links TRBV30 with TRBJ1-1; too little of a D gene remains to name it. This receptor was obtained from a human donor with alopecia areata. CDR3 loop: CAWRKGTEAFF. The nucleotides read TGTGCCTGGAGAAAGGGTACTGAAGCTTTCTTT.